This paragraph reports one TCR beta chain. The antigen remains unidentified. The data are from a study of cytomegalovirus exposure and HLA in healthy donors. Study-wide results and caveats: Researchers had no immune exposure information except CMV serostatus available. Earlier results showed most TCR beta V segments being productive about 90% or about 30% of the time. A later analysis linked some 17,000 TCR beta sequences to HLA alleles at 0.05 false discovery rate. DRB1 showed the most TCR associations and HLA-C the fewest in a later analysis, as rates varied by HLA locus.

The CDR3 is 17 residues long. V shed 0 bases and J shed 4 bases, with 16 bases lying between them. CDR1 and CDR2 from the germline V gene are MGHRA and YSYEKL. Researchers ran the PCR with 60 Vbeta and 13 Jbeta primers. Only in-frame clones appear in the TCRdb table, and some are missing; sequencing was by immunoSEQ multiplex PCR. The table has some 90,000 clones, 76% seen once. J is TRBJ1-5 and V is TRBV4-1; no clear D. Input material: PBMCs. The TCR originated in a man aged 25 to 40 in good health and CMV-seropositive. The CDR3 protein is CASSQDLRGAGNQPQHF. CDR3 bases: TGCGCCAGCAGCCAAGATCTCCGCGGCGCGGGGAATCAGCCCCAGCATTTT.